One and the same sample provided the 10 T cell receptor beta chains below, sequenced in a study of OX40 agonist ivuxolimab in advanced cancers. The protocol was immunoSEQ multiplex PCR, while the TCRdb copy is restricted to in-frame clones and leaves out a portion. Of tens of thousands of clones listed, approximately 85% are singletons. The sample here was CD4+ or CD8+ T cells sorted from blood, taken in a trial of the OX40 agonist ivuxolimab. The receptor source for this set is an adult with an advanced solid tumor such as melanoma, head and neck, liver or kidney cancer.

CDR3 coding DNA: TGTGCCAGTAGTACCGATTGGCGCTCTGGAAACACCATATATTTT. It translates to CASSTDWRSGNTIYF. The chain combines TRBV19 with TRBJ1-3; the D is unclear. Germline CDR1 and CDR2: LNHDA and SQIVND (reference sequence). The length of the CDR3 is 15 residues. The ends were cut back, 4 bases at V and 0 bases at J, with 10 bases in the middle.

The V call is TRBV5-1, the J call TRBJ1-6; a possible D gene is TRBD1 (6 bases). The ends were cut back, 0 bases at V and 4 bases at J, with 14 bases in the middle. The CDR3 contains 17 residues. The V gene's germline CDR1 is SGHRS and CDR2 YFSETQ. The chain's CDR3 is CASSLGNRVAYNSPLHF. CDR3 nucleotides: TGCGCCAGCAGCTTGGGAAACAGGGTCGCATATAATTCACCCCTCCACTTT.

The CDR3 region is CSVADSSYEQYF. Here the CDR3 DNA reads TGCAGCGTTGCGGACAGCTCCTACGAGCAGTACTTC. This sequence joins TRBV29-1 and TRBJ2-7; TRBD1 might be the D (6 bases). Trimming pared 4 bases from V and 0 bases from J, leaving 7 bases between. Germline V gives CDR1 SQVTM, CDR2 ANQGSEA. CDR3 length: 12 residues.

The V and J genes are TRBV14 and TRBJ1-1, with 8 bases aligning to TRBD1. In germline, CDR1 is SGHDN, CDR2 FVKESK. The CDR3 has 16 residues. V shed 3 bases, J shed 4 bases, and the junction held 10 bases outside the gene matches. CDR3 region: CASSHRTGTGTTEAFF. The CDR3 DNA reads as TGTGCCAGCAGCCATCGTACCGGGACAGGCACCACTGAAGCTTTCTTT.

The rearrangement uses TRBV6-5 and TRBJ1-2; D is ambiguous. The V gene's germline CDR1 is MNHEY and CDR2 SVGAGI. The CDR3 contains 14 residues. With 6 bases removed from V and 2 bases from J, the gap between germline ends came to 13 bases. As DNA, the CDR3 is TGTGCCAGCAGCGACGAGCAGGCCAACTATGGCTACACCTTC. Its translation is CASSDEQANYGYTF.

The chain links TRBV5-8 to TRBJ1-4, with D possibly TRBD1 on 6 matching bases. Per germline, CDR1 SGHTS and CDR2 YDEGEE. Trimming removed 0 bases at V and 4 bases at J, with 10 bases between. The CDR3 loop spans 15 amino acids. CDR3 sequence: CASSLEGGYNEKLFF. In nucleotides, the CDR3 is TGTGCCAGCAGCTTGGAGGGGGGATATAATGAAAAACTGTTTTTT.

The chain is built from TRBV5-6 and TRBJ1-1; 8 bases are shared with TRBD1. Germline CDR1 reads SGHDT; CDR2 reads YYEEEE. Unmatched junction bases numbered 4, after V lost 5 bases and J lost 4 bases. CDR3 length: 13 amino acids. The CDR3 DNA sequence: TGTGCCAGCAGTAACACAGGGGGCACTGAAGCTTTCTTT. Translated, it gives CASSNTGGTEAFF.

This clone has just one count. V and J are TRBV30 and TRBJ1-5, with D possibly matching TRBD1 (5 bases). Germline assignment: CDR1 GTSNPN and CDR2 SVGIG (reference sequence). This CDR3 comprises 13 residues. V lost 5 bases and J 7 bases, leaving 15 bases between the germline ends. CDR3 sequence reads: CAWGPRGDQPQHF. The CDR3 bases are TGTGCCTGGGGTCCCCGGGGGGACCAGCCCCAGCATTTT.

CDR3 sequence reads: CASSFRGGQPQHF. The CDR3 DNA is TGTGCCAGCAGCTTCCGGGGAGGACAGCCCCAGCATTTT. The chain carries TRBV5-6 and TRBJ1-5, with D hard to call. This CDR3 comprises 13 residues. CDR1 is SGHDT and CDR2 is YYEEEE in the germline V gene. The V and J ends lost 2 bases and 7 bases respectively, with 10 bases between them.

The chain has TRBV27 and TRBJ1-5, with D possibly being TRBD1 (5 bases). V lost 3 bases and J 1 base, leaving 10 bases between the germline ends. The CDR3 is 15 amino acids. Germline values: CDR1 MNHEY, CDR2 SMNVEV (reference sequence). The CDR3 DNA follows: TGTGCCAGCAGTTTTCGGGACCCCAGCAATCAGCCCCAGCATTTT. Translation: CASSFRDPSNQPQHF.